What follows are 19 T cell receptor beta chains derived from one specimen sequenced in a study of blood T cell repertoires in COVID-19. The assay was immunoSEQ multiplex PCR, and TCRdb's table has in-frame clones only and misses some. The sample holds 95,000 to 100,000 clones, over 80% seen once. The specimen was peripheral blood. Source of these receptors: a man in his fifties with acute or convalescent COVID-19.

This clone was observed once. CDR3 in DNA: TGTGCCAGCAGCTTAGTGGCGGGGGGACAGACCCAGTACTTC. Protein: CASSLVAGGQTQYF. The V and J genes are TRBV7-9 and TRBJ2-5; 8 bases match TRBD2. CDR1 is SEHNR and CDR2 is FQNEAQ in the germline V gene (reference sequence). With V trimmed by 1 base and J by 6 bases, 4 bases remained unmatched. The CDR3 is 14 residues long.

In this sample, this clone turned up once. This chain uses TRBV18 with TRBJ2-4; D may be TRBD2 (5 bases). The CDR3 is made up of 12 amino acids. Germline V gene sequence: CDR1 KGHSH, CDR2 LQKENI. V lost 3 bases and J lost 8, with 8 bases in between. The DNA for the CDR3 is TGTGCCAGCTCACCCGAGAGGGACATTCAGTACTTC. Translating gives CASSPERDIQYF.

The chain carries TRBV12-3 or TRBV12-4 and TRBJ1-1, with 9 nucleotides matching TRBD1. V lost 6 bases to trimming and J lost 5 bases; unmatched junction nucleotides: 4. The CDR3 spans 13 residues. CDR3 sequence: CASRWDRETEAFF. The CDR3 DNA sequence: TGTGCCAGCAGATGGGACAGGGAAACTGAAGCTTTCTTT.

This rearrangement joins TRBV2 to TRBJ2-7; TRBD1 matches at 9 bases. This CDR3 has 15 residues. The germline CDR1 and CDR2 sequences are SNHLY and FYNNEI. J was trimmed by 7 bases and V by 6 bases; bases with no gene match: 13. In DNA, the CDR3 is TGTGCCAGCAGGAGGGGCGACAGGGGGTTTGGAGAGCAGTACTTC. It is translated as CASRRGDRGFGEQYF.

CDR3 amino acids: CASSYSYQGNQPQHF. As DNA, the CDR3 is TGTGCCAGCAGTTACTCGTATCAGGGGAATCAGCCCCAGCATTTT. V is TRBV6-5 and J is TRBJ1-5; D is possibly TRBD1 (6 bases). V was pared by 0 bases and J by 4 bases, with 10 bases between. The CDR3 totals 15 residues. Germline lookup yields CDR1 MNHEY and CDR2 SVGAGI.

The chain has TRBV30 and TRBJ2-7, with TRBD1 matching over 7 bases. This CDR3 contains 14 residues. J lost 0 bases, V lost 5 bases, and 7 bases had no gene match. The germline V gene has CDR1 GTSNPN and CDR2 SVGIG (reference sequence). The DNA of the CDR3 is TGTGCCTGGGGGTTCAAGGGGGCCTCCTACGAGCAGTACTTC. Its translation is CAWGFKGASYEQYF.

The J gene is TRBJ1-5, the V gene TRBV7-2, with 10 bases aligning to TRBD1. The trim removed 1 base at V and 5 bases at J, leaving 8 bases unmatched. In germline, CDR1 is SGHTA, CDR2 FQGNSA. This CDR3 has 17 amino acids. The CDR3 loop is CASSLGLGQGFDQPQHF. The CDR3 DNA is TGTGCCAGCAGCTTAGGGTTGGGACAGGGGTTTGATCAGCCCCAGCATTTT.

The chain has TRBV25-1 and TRBJ1-1, with D hard to call. There are 13 residues in the CDR3. In germline, CDR1 is MGHDK, CDR2 SYGVNS. The V gene lost 4 bases and the J gene lost 0 bases, with 6 bases spanning the gap. CDR3 sequence: CASSGSVNTEAFF. CDR3 in DNA: TGTGCCAGCAGTGGGAGTGTGAACACTGAAGCTTTCTTT.

This clone is a singleton in its sample. The genes are TRBV6-5 and TRBJ1-2; 9 positions agree with TRBD1. This CDR3 is 14 amino acids long. V lost 10 bases to trimming and J lost 5 bases; unmatched junction nucleotides: 11. Germline V gene sequence: CDR1 MNHEY, CDR2 SVGAGI. CDR3 coding DNA: TGTGCCACCGGTGGGGGGACAGGGCGGTATGGCTACACCTTC. Translating gives CATGGGTGRYGYTF.

This clone appeared once. This sequence joins TRBV18 and TRBJ1-1; D is ambiguous. Germline CDR1 and CDR2: KGHSH and LQKENI. V gave up 1 base and J gave up 2 bases, with 5 bases separating them. The CDR3 is 13 amino acids. CDR3 in amino acids: CASSPLLNTEAFF. The CDR3 DNA reads as TGTGCCAGCTCACCACTCCTAAACACTGAAGCTTTCTTT.

The chain is built from TRBV7-8 and TRBJ2-7; the match to TRBD2 covers 7 bases. CDR3 length equals 13 residues. The germline CDR1 and CDR2 sequences are SGHVS and FQNEAQ. Unmatched junction bases numbered 7, after V lost 5 bases and J lost 6 bases. The CDR3 loop is CASSRGEVGEQYF. The CDR3 bases are TGTGCCAGCAGCCGGGGGGAGGTTGGCGAGCAGTACTTC. The full variable domain, rest sourced from reference TRBV7-8 and TRBJ2-7, is GAGVSQSPRYKVAKRGQDVALRCDPISGHVSLFWYQQALGQGPEFLTYFQNEAQLDKSGLPSDRFFAERPEGSVSTLKIQRTQQEDSAVYLCASSRGEVGEQYFGPGTRLTVT.

The chain recombines TRBV6-1 with TRBJ1-5; TRBD1 is a possible D gene (5 bases). V lost 4 bases, J lost 2 bases, and 15 bases lay in between. CDR3 size: 16 residues. Germline CDR1 is MNHNS and CDR2 is SASEGT. The CDR3 reads CASSVIGTGGNQPQHF. CDR3 DNA sequence: TGTGCCAGCAGTGTAATTGGGACTGGTGGCAATCAGCCCCAGCATTTT.

This clone was seen a handful of times. The chain is built from TRBV27 and TRBJ1-5, with D uncertain. V was cut by 8 bases and J by 2 bases, with 13 bases left in between. The CDR3 runs 14 residues. CDR1 is MNHEY, CDR2 SMNVEV, per germline (reference sequence). The CDR3 DNA sequence: TGTGCCAGCTCGGGGAGCCGTGGCAATCAGCCCCAGCATTTT. Amino acid sequence: CASSGSRGNQPQHF.

The rearrangement uses TRBV11-3 and TRBJ1-3; 12 positions agree with TRBD1. This CDR3 spans 18 amino acids. The germline CDR1 and CDR2 sequences are SGHNT and YENEEA. V lost 2 bases and J lost 3; bases outside the gene matches: 8. The CDR3 DNA follows: TGTGCCAGCAGCTTAAGGAGGGACAGGGGGCTCTGTGGAAACACCATATATTTT. Its protein product is CASSLRRDRGLCGNTIYF.

V gene TRBV4-3 combines with J gene TRBJ1-1; D unresolved. The germline V gene has CDR1 LGHNA and CDR2 YSLEER. Trimming left V 2 bases short and J 1 base short, with 14 bases between. The CDR3 loop spans 16 amino acids. In DNA form, the CDR3 reads TGCGCCAGCAGCCAAAGGACGCGGGGTGCGAACACTGAAGCTTTCTTT. This translates into CASSQRTRGANTEAFF.

Concerning this clone itself: Germline is not matched at one junction end, which may reflect a read error. The chain recombines TRBV29-1 with TRBJ1-1; 10 bases agree with TRBD1. The germline gives CDR1 SQVTM, CDR2 ANQGSEA. CDR3 length equals 13 residues. The CDR3 loop is CSVLTGGRTEVFF. In DNA, the CDR3 is TGCAGCGTCCTGACAGGGGGCCGGACTGAAGTTTTCTTT.

This sequence joins TRBV5-4 and TRBJ2-3; no clear D gene. This CDR3 region has 15 residues. Germline V gives CDR1 SGHNT, CDR2 YYREEE (reference sequence). V gave up 1 base and J gave up 2 bases, with 11 bases separating them. As DNA, the CDR3 is TGTGCCAGCAGCTTGCCGGGTAGGAACACAGATACGCAGTATTTT. Translated: CASSLPGRNTDTQYF. Full variable domain (outside the CDR3, taken from reference TRBV5-4 and TRBJ2-3): ETGVTQSPTHLIKTRGQQVTLRCSSQSGHNTVSWYQQALGQGPQFIFQYYREEENGRGNFPPRFSGLQFPNYSSELNVNALELDDSALYLCASSLPGRNTDTQYFGPGTRLTVL.

The chain links TRBV5-4 to TRBJ1-6, with a possible D match to TRBD1 (5 bases). Germline values: CDR1 SGHNT, CDR2 YYREEE (reference sequence). The CDR3 is 14 residues long. V was clipped by 1 base and J by 6 bases, with 8 bases between them. The CDR3, as DNA: TGTGCCAGCAGCTTGCAGGGAATTAATTCACCCCTCCACTTT. Protein: CASSLQGINSPLHF. Full variable domain (missing parts from reference TRBV5-4 and TRBJ1-6): ETGVTQSPTHLIKTRGQQVTLRCSSQSGHNTVSWYQQALGQGPQFIFQYYREEENGRGNFPPRFSGLQFPNYSSELNVNALELDDSALYLCASSLQGINSPLHFGNGTRLTVT.

The V gene is TRBV15, the J gene TRBJ2-7; D unresolved. The CDR3 has 15 amino acids. V lost 1 base to trimming and J lost 2 bases, with 12 bases between them. Germline CDR1 LNHNV, CDR2 YYDKDF (reference sequence). For the CDR3, the DNA is TGTGCCACCAGCAGAGGGAGAGGTTCGCCCTACGAGCAGTACTTC. It is translated as CATSRGRGSPYEQYF.